Presented here are 20 T cell receptor beta chains from one specimen sequenced in a study of early T cells in non-severe SARS-CoV-2 infection (dated by TCRdb to about 2021). Receptor amplification or capture employed 5' RACE. Sequencing was carried out with a NextSeq 500. The raw public reads went through TCRdb reprocessing: fastp at Q25, MiXCR clone calling, in-frame beta chains kept. Identical CDR3 proteins give one entry, which carries the most common genes and DNA. A total of about 92,000 distinct CDR3 sequences appear in this sample, approximately 15% of them only once. The ten largest account for around 7% of the sample. Sequencing input: whole blood. These receptors were obtained from an adult who was a healthcare worker with PCR-confirmed SARS-CoV-2 infection or an uninfected control (not recorded which).

This clonotype was seen more than once but under ten times. J is TRBJ1-1 and V is TRBV11-2; no firm D call. Trimming removed 5 bases from V and 1 base from J, with 8 bases in between. The length of the CDR3 is 13 residues. CDR1 is SGHAT and CDR2 is FQNNGV in the germline V gene. The CDR3 loop reads CASSRVENTEAFF. CDR3 DNA: TGTGCCAGCAGCCGGGTTGAGAACACTGAAGCTTTCTTT.

This clonotype was observed a handful of times. Written as DNA, the CDR3 is TGCGCCAGCAGCTCGAACCCTAGCCGAGGAGATACGCAGTATTTT. Its protein is CASSSNPSRGDTQYF. This chain connects TRBV5-1 to TRBJ2-3, with D perhaps matching TRBD2 (5 bases). Germline V lookup: CDR1 SGHRS, CDR2 YFSETQ. Deletions cut 3 bases from V and 5 bases from J, with 16 bases between. CDR3 length: 15 residues.

This clonotype has more than one count but fewer than ten. The chain combines TRBV5-5 with TRBJ2-1, with TRBD1 as a possible D gene (6 bases). V lost 0 bases and J lost 8, with 15 bases in between. From germline, CDR1 is SGHKS and CDR2 YYEKEE (reference sequence). The CDR3 is 15 residues long. For the CDR3, the DNA is TGTGCCAGCAGCTTGGTTGGGCAGGGGCGGGATGAGCAGTTCTTC. Translation gives CASSLVGQGRDEQFF.

This clonotype was picked up a small number of times. This chain connects TRBV12-3 or TRBV12-4 to TRBJ2-3, with 10 bases aligning to TRBD2. J lost 2 bases, V lost 6 bases, and 11 bases had no gene match. The CDR3 loop spans 17 amino acids. The CDR3 sequence: CASSRPASGRATDTQYF. CDR3 sequence (DNA): TGTGCCAGCAGCCGACCCGCGAGCGGGAGGGCCACAGATACGCAGTATTTT.

This chain uses TRBV4-1 with TRBJ2-1, with 8 bases aligning to TRBD2. There are 18 residues in the CDR3. Germline CDR1 MGHRA, CDR2 YSYEKL. J was trimmed by 3 bases and V by 0 bases; bases with no gene match: 10. The CDR3, as DNA: TGCGCCAGCAGCCAAGATTCGGCGGGAGGCCCTCTCTACAATGAGCAGTTCTTC. This encodes CASSQDSAGGPLYNEQFF.

Concerning this clonotype itself: The CDR3 end shows no conserved phenylalanine or tryptophan, and so a read error is likely. The chain has TRBV7-3 and TRBJ2-4; D is possibly TRBD1 (6 bases). There are 14 residues in the CDR3. Germline CDR1 reads SGHTA; CDR2 reads FQGTGA. V was clipped by 3 bases and J by 3 bases, with 9 bases between them. This CDR3 reads CASSLGQGKNIQYS. CDR3 nucleotides: TGTGCCAGCAGCTTGGGACAAGGCAAAAACATTCAGTACTCC.

This clonotype has just a few counts. The V call is TRBV5-1, the J call TRBJ2-1; D gene ambiguous. CDR3 size: 14 residues. Trimming took 1 base from V and 5 from J, leaving 10 bases between them. Germline assignment: CDR1 SGHRS and CDR2 YFSETQ. In nucleotides, the CDR3 is TGCGCCAGCAGCTTGCTGATGCGGAACAATGAGCAGTTCTTC. The encoded protein is CASSLLMRNNEQFF.

Many counts were recorded for this clonotype. The chain carries TRBV6-2 or TRBV6-3 and TRBJ1-5; unclear D gene. Germline V gives CDR1 MNHEY, CDR2 SVGEGT. Trimming took off 7 bases at V and 6 bases at J, with 22 bases between the two ends. The CDR3 has 16 residues. CDR3 residues: CASTPATTGIGQPQHF. The CDR3, as DNA: TGTGCCAGCACCCCCGCAACGACCGGGATCGGTCAGCCCCAGCATTTT.

Only a few counts were recorded for this clonotype. This rearrangement joins TRBV12-3 or TRBV12-4 to TRBJ1-3; 8 bases map to TRBD1. The CDR3 totals 17 residues. V was clipped by 5 bases and J by 0 bases; unmatched bases: 9. The CDR3 DNA reads as TGTGCCAGCAGTACGAGGACAGGGTGGACCTCTGGAAACACCATATATTTT. It specifies CASSTRTGWTSGNTIYF.

This clonotype was seen at least ten times. The genes are TRBV4-2 and TRBJ2-1; either TRBD1 or TRBD2 may supply D (5 bases each). The CDR3 runs to 15 residues. Germline V gene sequence: CDR1 LGHNA, CDR2 YNFKEQ. Trimming cost V 4 bases and J 8 bases, with 18 bases left between them. In DNA, the CDR3 is TGTGCCAGCAGCCCTAGGACTGGAACAGGCGATGAGCAGTTCTTC. It encodes CASSPRTGTGDEQFF.

The chain couples TRBV4-1 to TRBJ2-7, with 7 bases identical to TRBD2. This CDR3 has 15 residues. CDR1 and CDR2 from the germline V gene are MGHRA and YSYEKL. V was clipped by 0 bases and J by 5 bases; unmatched bases: 7. DNA for the CDR3: TGCGCCAGCAGCCAAGAACCGGGAGGATCCGACGAGCAGTACTTC. This sequence encodes CASSQEPGGSDEQYF.

This clonotype was found a few times. The V and J genes are TRBV12-3 or TRBV12-4 and TRBJ2-2, with 11 bases aligning to TRBD2. The CDR3 has 16 residues. V shed 7 bases, J shed 1 base, and the junction held 5 bases outside the gene matches. DNA of the CDR3: TGTGCCAGCAACGGACTAGCGGGCTTGAACACCGGGGAGCTGTTTTTT. Translation gives CASNGLAGLNTGELFF.

In this sample, this clonotype turned up many times. The chain has TRBV19 and TRBJ2-2; TRBD1 matches at 7 bases. The germline V gene encodes CDR1 LNHDA and CDR2 SQIVND (reference sequence). The ends lost 3 bases at V and 1 base at J; junction bases unmatched: 2. The CDR3 sequence is 15 residues long. Written as DNA, the CDR3 is TGTGCCAGTAGTATCACAGGGGTGAACACCGGGGAGCTGTTTTTT. Encoded protein: CASSITGVNTGELFF.

The rearrangement joins TRBV7-3 to TRBJ2-3, with D unclear. V lost 1 base and J 3 bases, leaving 11 bases between the germline ends. CDR1 and CDR2 (germline): SGHTA, FQGTGA. The CDR3 contains 15 residues. The CDR3 here is CASSLSGVRTDTQYF. As DNA, the CDR3 is TGTGCCAGCAGCTTAAGCGGAGTGAGAACAGATACGCAGTATTTT.

This clonotype was seen at least ten times. The rearrangement joins TRBV27 to TRBJ1-1; no firm D call. Germline CDR1 reads MNHEY; CDR2 reads SMNVEV (reference sequence). Trimming took off 2 bases at V and 1 base at J, with 8 bases between the two ends. The CDR3 spans 14 residues. The DNA for the CDR3 is TGTGCCAGCAGTTTACACAGACCGAACACTGAAGCTTTCTTT. Translation gives CASSLHRPNTEAFF.

The rearrangement links TRBV24-1 to TRBJ1-3; the D is unclear. In germline, CDR1 is KGHDR, CDR2 SFDVKD. Trimming shortened V by 7 bases and J by 4 bases, and 25 bases separated the two germline ends. The CDR3 contains 18 residues. The CDR3 protein is CATSPLLDGRSLGNTIYF. The CDR3 DNA reads TGTGCCACCAGCCCCCTCCTGGACGGTCGGTCTCTCGGAAACACCATATATTTT.

CDR3: CASSLGAEQFF. CDR3 in DNA: TGTGCCAGCAGCTTAGGGGCGGAGCAGTTCTTC. The gene calls are TRBV7-4 and TRBJ2-1; D not resolved. The CDR3 runs to 11 residues. The V and J ends lost 1 base and 10 bases respectively, with 5 bases between them. Germline V gives CDR1 SGHVT, CDR2 SQSDAQ. Using reference TRBV7-4 and TRBJ2-1 for the parts outside the CDR3, the full variable domain is GAGVSQSPRYKVAKRGRDVALRCDSISGHVTLYWYRQTLGQGSEVLTYSQSDAQRDKSGRPSGRFSAERPERSVSTLKIQRTEQGDSAVYLCASSLGAEQFFGPGTRLTVL.

This chain uses TRBV5-6 with TRBJ1-2; 9 positions agree with TRBD1. With 4 bases clipped from V and 5 bases from J, the junction kept 21 bases outside the gene matches. The CDR3 totals 19 residues. Germline V gene data show CDR1 as SGHDT and CDR2 as YYEEEE. Here the CDR3 reads CASSLRTAYPGQGDYGYTF. As DNA, the CDR3 is TGTGCCAGCAGCCTACGAACAGCCTACCCGGGACAGGGAGATTATGGCTACACCTTC. Complete variable domain (other parts from reference TRBV5-6 and TRBJ1-2): DAGVTQSPTHLIKTRGQQVTLRCSPKSGHDTVSWYQQALGQGPQFIFQYYEEEERQRGNFPDRFSGHQFPNYSSELNVNALLLGDSALYLCASSLRTAYPGQGDYGYTFGSGTRLTVV.

The chain joins TRBV29-1 to TRBJ2-7, with a weak D call TRBD1 (5 bases). Per germline, CDR1 SQVTM and CDR2 ANQGSEA. V was cut by 4 bases and J by 0 bases, with 7 bases left in between. This CDR3 has 12 amino acids. The CDR3 nucleotides are TGCAGCGTTGGGGGCCCCTCCTACGAGCAGTACTTC. It codes for CSVGGPSYEQYF.

The chain is built from TRBV7-8 and TRBJ2-2, with D perhaps TRBD1 (5 bases). The CDR3 sequence is 18 residues long. V shed 5 bases and J shed 1 base, with 20 bases lying between them. Germline-derived CDR1 and CDR2 are SGHVS and FQNEAQ. CDR3 protein: CASSPSQGRALNTGELFF. In nucleotides, the CDR3 is TGTGCCAGCAGCCCTAGTCAGGGTCGAGCTTTGAACACCGGGGAGCTGTTTTTT.